The clone carrying this T cell receptor (beta chain) was detected many times. What it recognizes is unknown. The data were taken from a study of molecular identifiers for immune sequencing clone quantification. General observations from the study: The sizes of highly expanded clones could be underestimated when identical TCR molecules share a barcode. Beyond 20 RNA copies, clones held over 97% of effector molecules, compared with under 1% in naive cells.

TCRdb reanalysed the PCR reads using MiXCR and keeps one entry per CDR3 protein. The sample lists hundreds of thousands of distinct CDR3 sequences; about 25% were seen once. The CDR3 spans 12 residues. Trimming cost V 6 bases and J 7 bases; bases outside gene matches: 2. The germline V gene encodes CDR1 SGHVS and CDR2 FNYEAQ. Using a CD8+CD4-CCR7+CD45RA+ phenotype, naive CD8 T cells were sorted. The genes are TRBV7-6 and TRBJ2-1; the match to TRBD1 covers 8 bases. The sample was naive CD8+ T cells from blood, with Jurkat cell RNA spiked in. As to subset: FACS-sorted CD8+CD4-CCR7+CD45RA+ naive T cells. This sequence originates from a human donor in good health. Some libraries in this study had Jurkat cell RNA spiked in. CDR3 sequence reads: CASRDRENEQFF. The CDR3 region has the DNA TGTGCCAGCAGGGACAGGGAGAATGAGCAGTTCTTC.